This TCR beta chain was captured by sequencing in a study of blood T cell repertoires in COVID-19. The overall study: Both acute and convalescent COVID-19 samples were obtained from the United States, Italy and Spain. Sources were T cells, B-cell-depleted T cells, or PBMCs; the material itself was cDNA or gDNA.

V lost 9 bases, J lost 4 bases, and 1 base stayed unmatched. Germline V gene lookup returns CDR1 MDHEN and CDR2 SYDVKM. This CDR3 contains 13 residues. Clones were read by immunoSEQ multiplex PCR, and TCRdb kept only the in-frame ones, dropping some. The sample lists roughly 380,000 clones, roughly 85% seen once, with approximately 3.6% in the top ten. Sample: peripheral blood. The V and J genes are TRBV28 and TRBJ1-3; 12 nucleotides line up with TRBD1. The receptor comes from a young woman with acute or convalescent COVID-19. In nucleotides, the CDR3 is TGTGCCAGTGGGACAGGGGGCGGAAACACCATATATTTT. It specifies CASGTGGGNTIYF.